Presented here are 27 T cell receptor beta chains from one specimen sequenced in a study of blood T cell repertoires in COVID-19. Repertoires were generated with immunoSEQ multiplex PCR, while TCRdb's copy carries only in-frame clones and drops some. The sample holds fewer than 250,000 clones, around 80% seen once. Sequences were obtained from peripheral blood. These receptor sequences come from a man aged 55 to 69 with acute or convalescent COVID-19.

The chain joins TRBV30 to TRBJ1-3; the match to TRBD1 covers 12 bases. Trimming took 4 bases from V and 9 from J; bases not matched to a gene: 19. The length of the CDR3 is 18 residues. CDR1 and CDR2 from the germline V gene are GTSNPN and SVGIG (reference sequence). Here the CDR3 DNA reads TGTGCCTGGACGCCGGGACAGGGGGCCGCCGGTGTTGTTAGCACCATATATTTT. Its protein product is CAWTPGQGAAGVVSTIYF. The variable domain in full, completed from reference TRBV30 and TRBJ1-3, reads SQTIHQWPATLVQPVGSPLSLECTVEGTSNPNLYWYRQAAGRGLQLLFYSVGIGQISSEVPQNLSASRPQDRQFILSSKKLLLSDSGFYLCAWTPGQGAAGVVSTIYFGEGSWLTVV.

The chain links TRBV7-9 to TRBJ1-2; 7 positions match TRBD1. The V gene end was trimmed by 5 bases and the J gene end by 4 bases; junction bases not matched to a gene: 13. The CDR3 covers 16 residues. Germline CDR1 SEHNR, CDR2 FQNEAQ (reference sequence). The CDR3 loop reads CASSPHRDRIFYGYTF. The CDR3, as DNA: TGTGCCAGCAGCCCCCACCGGGACAGAATTTTCTATGGCTACACCTTC.

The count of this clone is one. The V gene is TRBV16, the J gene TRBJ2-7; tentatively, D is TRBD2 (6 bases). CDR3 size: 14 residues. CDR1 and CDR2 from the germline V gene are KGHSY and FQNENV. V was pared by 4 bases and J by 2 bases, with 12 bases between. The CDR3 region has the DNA TGTGCCAGCAGCCCCACTAGCCGACCCTACGAGCAGTACTTC. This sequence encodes CASSPTSRPYEQYF.

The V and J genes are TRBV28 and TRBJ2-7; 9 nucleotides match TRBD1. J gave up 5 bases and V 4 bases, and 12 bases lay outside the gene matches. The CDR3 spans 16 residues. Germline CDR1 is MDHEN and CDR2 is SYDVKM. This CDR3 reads CASSSRDRVLSHEQYF. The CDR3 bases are TGTGCCAGCAGTTCCCGGGACAGGGTACTTTCCCACGAGCAGTACTTC.

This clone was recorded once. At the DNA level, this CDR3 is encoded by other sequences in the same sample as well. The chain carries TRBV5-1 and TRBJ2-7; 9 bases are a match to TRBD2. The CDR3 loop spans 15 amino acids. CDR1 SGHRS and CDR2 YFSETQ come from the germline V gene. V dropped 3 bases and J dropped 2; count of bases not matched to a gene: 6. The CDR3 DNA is TGCGCCAGCAGCTCCACACCTAGCGGGGCCTACGAGCAGTACTTC. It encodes CASSSTPSGAYEQYF.

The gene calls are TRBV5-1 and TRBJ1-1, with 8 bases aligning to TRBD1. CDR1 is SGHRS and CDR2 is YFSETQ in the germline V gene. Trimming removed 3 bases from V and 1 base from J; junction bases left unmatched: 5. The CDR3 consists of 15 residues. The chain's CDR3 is CASSYTGGSNTEAFF. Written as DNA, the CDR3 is TGCGCCAGCAGCTACACAGGGGGGTCGAACACTGAAGCTTTCTTT.

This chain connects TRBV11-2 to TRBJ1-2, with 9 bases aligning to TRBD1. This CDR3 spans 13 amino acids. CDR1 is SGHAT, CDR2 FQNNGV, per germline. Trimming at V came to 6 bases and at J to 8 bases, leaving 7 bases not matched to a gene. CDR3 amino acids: CASSLTGGAGYTF. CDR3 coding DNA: TGTGCCAGCAGTCTTACAGGGGGCGCAGGCTACACCTTC.

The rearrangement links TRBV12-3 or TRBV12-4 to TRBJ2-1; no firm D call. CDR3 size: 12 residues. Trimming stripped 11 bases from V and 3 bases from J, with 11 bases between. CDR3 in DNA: TGTGCCGTAGCCCAGAACTACAATGAGCAGTTCTTC. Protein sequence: CAVAQNYNEQFF.

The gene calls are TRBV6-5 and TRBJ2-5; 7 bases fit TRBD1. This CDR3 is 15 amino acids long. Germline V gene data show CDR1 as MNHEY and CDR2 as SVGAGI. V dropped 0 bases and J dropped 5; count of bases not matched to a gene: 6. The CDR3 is CASSYSTGNRETQYF. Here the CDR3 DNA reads TGTGCCAGCAGTTACTCGACAGGGAATCGGGAGACCCAGTACTTC.

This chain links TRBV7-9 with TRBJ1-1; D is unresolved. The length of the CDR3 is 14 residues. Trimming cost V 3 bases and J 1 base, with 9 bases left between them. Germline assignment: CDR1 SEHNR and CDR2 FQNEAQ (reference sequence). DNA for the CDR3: TGTGCCAGCAGCTTTTTGGGAGAGAACACTGAAGCTTTCTTT. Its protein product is CASSFLGENTEAFF. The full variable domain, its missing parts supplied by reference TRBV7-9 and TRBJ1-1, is DTGVSQNPRHKITKRGQNVTFRCDPISEHNRLYWYRQTLGQGPEFLTYFQNEAQLEKSRLLSDRFSAERPKGSFSTLEIQRTEQGDSAMYLCASSFLGENTEAFFGQGTRLTVV.

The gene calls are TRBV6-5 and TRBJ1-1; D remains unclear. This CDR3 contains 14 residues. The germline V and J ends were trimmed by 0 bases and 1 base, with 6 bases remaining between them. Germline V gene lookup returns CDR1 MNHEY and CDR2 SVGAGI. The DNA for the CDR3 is TGTGCCAGCAGTTACTCAGAGAAGAACACTGAAGCTTTCTTT. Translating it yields CASSYSEKNTEAFF.

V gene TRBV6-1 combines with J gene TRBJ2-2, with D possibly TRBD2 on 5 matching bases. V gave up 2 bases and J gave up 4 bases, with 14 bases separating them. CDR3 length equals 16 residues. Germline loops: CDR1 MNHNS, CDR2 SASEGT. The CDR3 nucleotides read TGTGCCAGCAGTGAACTCCGTCACGGACTCACCGGGGAGCTGTTTTTT. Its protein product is CASSELRHGLTGELFF.

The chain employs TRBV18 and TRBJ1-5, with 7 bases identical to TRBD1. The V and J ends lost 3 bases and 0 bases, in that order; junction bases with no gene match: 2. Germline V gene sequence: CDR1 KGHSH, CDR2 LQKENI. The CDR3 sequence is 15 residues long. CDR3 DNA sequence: TGTGCCAGCTCACCTTCAGGGGGTAGCAATCAGCCCCAGCATTTT. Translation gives CASSPSGGSNQPQHF.

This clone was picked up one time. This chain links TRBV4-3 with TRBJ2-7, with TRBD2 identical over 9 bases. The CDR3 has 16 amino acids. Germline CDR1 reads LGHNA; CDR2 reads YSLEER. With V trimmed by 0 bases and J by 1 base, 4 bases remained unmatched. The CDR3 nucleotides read TGCGCCAGCAGCCAAGATTGGCGGGGGGGTTCCTACGAGCAGTACTTC. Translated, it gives CASSQDWRGGSYEQYF.

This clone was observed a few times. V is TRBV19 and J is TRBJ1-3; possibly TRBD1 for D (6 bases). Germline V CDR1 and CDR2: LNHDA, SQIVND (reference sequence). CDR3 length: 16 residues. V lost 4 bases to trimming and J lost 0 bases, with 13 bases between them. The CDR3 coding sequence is TGTGCCAGTAGTACCGGATACAGGGACTCTGGAAACACCATATATTTT. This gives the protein CASSTGYRDSGNTIYF.

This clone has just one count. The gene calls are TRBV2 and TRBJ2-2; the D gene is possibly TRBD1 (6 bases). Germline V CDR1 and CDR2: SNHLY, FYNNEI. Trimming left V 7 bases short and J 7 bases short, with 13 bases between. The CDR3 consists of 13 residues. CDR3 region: CASNYRVNGELFF. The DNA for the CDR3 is TGTGCCAGCAATTACAGGGTCAACGGGGAGCTGTTTTTT.

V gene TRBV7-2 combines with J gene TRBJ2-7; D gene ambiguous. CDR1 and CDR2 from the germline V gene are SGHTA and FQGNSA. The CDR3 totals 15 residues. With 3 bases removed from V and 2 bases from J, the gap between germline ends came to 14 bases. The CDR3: CASSLGSSLAYEQYF. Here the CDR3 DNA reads TGTGCCAGCAGCTTGGGCTCCTCCCTCGCCTACGAGCAGTACTTC.

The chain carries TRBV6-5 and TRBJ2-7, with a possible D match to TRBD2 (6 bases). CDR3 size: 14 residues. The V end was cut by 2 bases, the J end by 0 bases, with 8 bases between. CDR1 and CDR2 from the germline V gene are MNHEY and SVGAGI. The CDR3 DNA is TGTGCCAGCAGTTACAGCGGGTCCTCCTACGAGCAGTACTTC. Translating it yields CASSYSGSSYEQYF.

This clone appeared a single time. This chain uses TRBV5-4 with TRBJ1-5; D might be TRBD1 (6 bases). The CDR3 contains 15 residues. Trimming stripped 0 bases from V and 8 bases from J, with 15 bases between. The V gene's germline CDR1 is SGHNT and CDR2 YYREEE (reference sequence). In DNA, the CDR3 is TGTGCCAGCAGCTTGGCTGGGGGCACCCCGGAGCCCCAGCATTTT. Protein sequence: CASSLAGGTPEPQHF.

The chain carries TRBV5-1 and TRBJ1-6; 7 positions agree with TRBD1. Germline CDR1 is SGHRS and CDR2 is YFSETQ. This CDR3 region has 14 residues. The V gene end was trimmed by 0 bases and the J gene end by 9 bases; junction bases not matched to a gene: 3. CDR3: CASSLGQGGSPLHF. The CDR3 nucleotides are TGCGCCAGCAGCTTGGGACAGGGAGGTTCACCCCTCCACTTT.

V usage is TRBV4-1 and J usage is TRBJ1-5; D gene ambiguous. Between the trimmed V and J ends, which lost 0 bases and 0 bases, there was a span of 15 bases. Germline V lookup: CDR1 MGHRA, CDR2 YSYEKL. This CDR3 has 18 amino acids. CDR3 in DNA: TGCGCCAGCAGCCAAGATCTTAAGGCAGGTTATAGCAATCAGCCCCAGCATTTT. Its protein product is CASSQDLKAGYSNQPQHF.

CDR3 region: CASSLVRGELFF. Here the CDR3 DNA reads TGTGCCAGCAGTCTCGTCAGGGGGGAGCTGTTTTTT. The chain links TRBV27 to TRBJ2-2; D is ambiguous. Germline loops: CDR1 MNHEY, CDR2 SMNVEV (reference sequence). This CDR3 has 12 amino acids. Trimming took 5 bases from V and 8 from J, leaving 9 bases between them.

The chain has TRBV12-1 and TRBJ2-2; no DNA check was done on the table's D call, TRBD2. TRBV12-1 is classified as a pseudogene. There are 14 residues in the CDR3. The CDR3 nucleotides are TGTGCCAGCAGCTTTTGGGAGGGCCCCGGGGAGCTGTTTTTT. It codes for CASSFWEGPGELFF.

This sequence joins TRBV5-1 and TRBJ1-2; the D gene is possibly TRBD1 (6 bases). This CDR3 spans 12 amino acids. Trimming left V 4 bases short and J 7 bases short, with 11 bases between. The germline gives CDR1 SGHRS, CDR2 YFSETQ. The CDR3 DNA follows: TGCGCCAGCAGCACGACAGGATTTGGCTACACCTTC. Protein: CASSTTGFGYTF.

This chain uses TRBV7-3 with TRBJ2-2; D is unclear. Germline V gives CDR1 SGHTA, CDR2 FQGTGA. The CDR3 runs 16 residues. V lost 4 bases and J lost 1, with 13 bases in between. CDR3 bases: TGTGCCAGCAGCTCCCCTCCTGGAGAGAACACCGGGGAGCTGTTTTTT. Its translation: CASSSPPGENTGELFF.

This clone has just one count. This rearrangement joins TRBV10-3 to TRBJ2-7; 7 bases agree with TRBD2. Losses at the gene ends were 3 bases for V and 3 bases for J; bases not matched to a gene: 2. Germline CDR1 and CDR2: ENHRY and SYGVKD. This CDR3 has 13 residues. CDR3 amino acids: CAISDSGDYEQYF. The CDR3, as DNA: TGTGCCATCAGTGACAGCGGGGACTACGAGCAGTACTTC.

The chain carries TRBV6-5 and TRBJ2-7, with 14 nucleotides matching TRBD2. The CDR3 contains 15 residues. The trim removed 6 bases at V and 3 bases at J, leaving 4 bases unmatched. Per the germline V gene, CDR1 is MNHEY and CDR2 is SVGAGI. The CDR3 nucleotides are TGTGCCAGCAGACGCGGGACTAGCGGGAGCTACGAGCAGTACTTC. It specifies CASRRGTSGSYEQYF.